Sequencing of this T cell receptor (beta chain) was carried out in a study of T cells in women clearing cervical HPV infection. Turning to the study itself: Blood came at first lesion visit for cases, post-clearance for controls.

Concerning this clone: The CDR3 end falls 3 residues outside the read, so it is completed with the germline J gene.

The data were produced by immunoSEQ multiplex PCR, yet TCRdb's version contains in-frame clones alone and is incomplete. This listing includes 28,000 or so clones. Per the germline V gene, CDR1 is MNHNS and CDR2 is SASEGT. The CDR3 covers 15 residues. V was cut by 2 bases and J by 2 bases, with 12 bases left in between. This rearrangement joins TRBV6-1 to TRBJ1-2; D possibly corresponds to TRBD1 (6 bases). The origin of this receptor is a woman between 18 and 69 years old with a cervical HPV16 infection that either progressed to CIN3+ or cleared (not recorded which). The sample taken for sequencing was blood buffy coat. CDR3 bases read: TGTGCCAGCAGTGAAAACAGGGTAAAGAACTATGGC. Translating gives CASSENRVKNYG. The whole CDR3 is CASSENRVKNYGYTF.